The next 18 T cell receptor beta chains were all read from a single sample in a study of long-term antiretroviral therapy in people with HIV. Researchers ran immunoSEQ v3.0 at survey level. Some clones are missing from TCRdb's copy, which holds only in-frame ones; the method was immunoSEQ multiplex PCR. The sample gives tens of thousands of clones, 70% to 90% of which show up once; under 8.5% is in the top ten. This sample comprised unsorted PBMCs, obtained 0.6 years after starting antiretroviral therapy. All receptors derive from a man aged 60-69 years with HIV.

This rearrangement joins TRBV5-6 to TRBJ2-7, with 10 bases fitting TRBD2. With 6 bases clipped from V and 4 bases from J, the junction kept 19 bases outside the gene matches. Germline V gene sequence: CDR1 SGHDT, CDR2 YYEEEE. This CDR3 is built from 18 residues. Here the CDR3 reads CASTLLAGVTDGRYEQYF. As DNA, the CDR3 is TGTGCCAGCACGCTCCTAGCGGGGGTGACGGATGGTAGGTACGAGCAGTACTTC.

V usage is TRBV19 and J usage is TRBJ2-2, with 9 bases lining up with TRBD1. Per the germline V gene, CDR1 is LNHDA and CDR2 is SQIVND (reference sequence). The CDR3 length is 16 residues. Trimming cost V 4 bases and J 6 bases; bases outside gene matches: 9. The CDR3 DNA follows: TGTGCCAGTAGTAAAATACAGGGGGCCTTGGCCGGGGAGCTGTTTTTT. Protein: CASSKIQGALAGELFF.

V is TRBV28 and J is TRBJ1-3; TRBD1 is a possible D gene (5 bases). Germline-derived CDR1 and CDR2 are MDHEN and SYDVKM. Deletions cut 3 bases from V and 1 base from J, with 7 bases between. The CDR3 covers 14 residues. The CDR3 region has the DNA TGTGCCAGCAGTTTCGGGGGTTCTGGAAACACCATATATTTT. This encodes CASSFGGSGNTIYF.

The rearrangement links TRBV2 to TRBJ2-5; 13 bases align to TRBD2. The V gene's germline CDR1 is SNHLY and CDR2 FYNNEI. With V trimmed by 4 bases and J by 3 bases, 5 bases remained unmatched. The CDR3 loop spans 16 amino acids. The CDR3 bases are TGTGCCAGCAGTGCCGGGACTAGCGGGATAGAAGAGACCCAGTACTTC. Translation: CASSAGTSGIEETQYF.

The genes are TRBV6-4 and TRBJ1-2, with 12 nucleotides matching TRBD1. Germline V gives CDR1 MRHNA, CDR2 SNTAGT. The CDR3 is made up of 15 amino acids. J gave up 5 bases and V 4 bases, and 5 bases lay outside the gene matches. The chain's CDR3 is CASSAGTGGGYGYTF. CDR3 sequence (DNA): TGTGCCAGCAGTGCCGGGACAGGGGGCGGTTATGGCTACACCTTC.

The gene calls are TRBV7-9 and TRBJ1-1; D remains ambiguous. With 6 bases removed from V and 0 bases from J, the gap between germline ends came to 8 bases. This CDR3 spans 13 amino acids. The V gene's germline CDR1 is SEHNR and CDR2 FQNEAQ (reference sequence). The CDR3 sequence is CASSTRVNTEAFF. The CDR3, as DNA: TGTGCCAGCAGTACAAGGGTGAACACTGAAGCTTTCTTT.

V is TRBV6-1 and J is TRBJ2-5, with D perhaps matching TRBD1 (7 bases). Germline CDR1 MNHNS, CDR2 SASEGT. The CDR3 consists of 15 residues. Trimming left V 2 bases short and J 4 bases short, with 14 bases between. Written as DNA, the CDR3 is TGTGCCAGCAGTGAAACCTGGCAGGGGGGAGAGACCCAGTACTTC. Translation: CASSETWQGGETQYF.

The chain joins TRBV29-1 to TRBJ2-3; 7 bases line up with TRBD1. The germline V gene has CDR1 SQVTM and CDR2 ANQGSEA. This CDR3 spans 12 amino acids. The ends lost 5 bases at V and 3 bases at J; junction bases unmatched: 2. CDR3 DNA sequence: TGCAGCGTTAACAGGGGTACAGATACGCAGTATTTT. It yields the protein CSVNRGTDTQYF.

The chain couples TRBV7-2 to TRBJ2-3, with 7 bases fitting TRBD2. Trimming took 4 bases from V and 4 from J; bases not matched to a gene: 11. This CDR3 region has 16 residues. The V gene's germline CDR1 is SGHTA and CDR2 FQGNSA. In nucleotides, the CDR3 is TGTGCCAGCAGCTCGGGACTATCCCCAAGCGCAGATACGCAGTATTTT. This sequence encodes CASSSGLSPSADTQYF. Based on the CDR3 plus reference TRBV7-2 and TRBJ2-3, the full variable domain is GAGVSQSPSNKVTEKGKDVELRCDPISGHTALYWYRQSLGQGLEFLIYFQGNSAPDKSGLPSDRFSAERTGGSVSTLTIQRTQQEDSAVYLCASSSGLSPSADTQYFGPGTRLTVL.

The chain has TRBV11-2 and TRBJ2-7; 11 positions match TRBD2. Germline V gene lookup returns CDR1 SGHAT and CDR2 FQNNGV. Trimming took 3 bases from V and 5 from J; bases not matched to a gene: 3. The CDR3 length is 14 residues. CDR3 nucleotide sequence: TGTGCCAGCAGCTTGCTAGCGGGGGGACACGAGCAGTACTTC. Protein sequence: CASSLLAGGHEQYF. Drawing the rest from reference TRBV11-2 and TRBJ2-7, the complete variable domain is EAGVAQSPRYKIIEKRQSVAFWCNPISGHATLYWYQQILGQGPKLLIQFQNNGVVDDSQLPKDRFSAERLKGVDSTLKIQPAKLEDSAVYLCASSLLAGGHEQYFGPGTRLTVT.

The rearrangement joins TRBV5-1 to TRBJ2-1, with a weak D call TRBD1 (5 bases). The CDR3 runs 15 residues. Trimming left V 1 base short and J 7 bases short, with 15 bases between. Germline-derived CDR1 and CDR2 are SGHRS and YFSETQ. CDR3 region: CASSLSVGVDNEQFF. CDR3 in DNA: TGCGCCAGCAGCTTGTCTGTAGGGGTAGATAATGAGCAGTTCTTC.

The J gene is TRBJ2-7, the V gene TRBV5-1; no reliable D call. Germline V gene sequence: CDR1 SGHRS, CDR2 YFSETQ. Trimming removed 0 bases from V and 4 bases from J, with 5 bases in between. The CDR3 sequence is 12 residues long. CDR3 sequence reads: CASSLDGYEQYF. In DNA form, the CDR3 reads TGCGCCAGCAGCTTGGATGGGTACGAGCAGTACTTC. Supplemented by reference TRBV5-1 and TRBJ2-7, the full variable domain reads KAGVTQTPRYLIKTRGQQVTLSCSPISGHRSVSWYQQTPGQGLQFLFEYFSETQRNKGNFPGRFSGRQFSNSRSEMNVSTLELGDSALYLCASSLDGYEQYFGPGTRLTVT.

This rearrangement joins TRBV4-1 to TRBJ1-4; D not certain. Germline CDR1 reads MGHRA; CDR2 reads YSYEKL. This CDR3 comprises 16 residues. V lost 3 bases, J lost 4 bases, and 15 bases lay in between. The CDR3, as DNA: TGCGCCAGCAGCCATTCTATCGCGGCGGGTAATGAAAAACTGTTTTTT. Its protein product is CASSHSIAAGNEKLFF.

This CDR3 is CASSVTDRGWTEAFF. The DNA for the CDR3 is TGTGCCAGCAGCGTGACGGACAGGGGGTGGACTGAAGCTTTCTTT. This chain joins TRBV9 and TRBJ1-1; 10 bases map to TRBD1. The CDR3 totals 15 residues. V shed 2 bases and J 5 bases; nucleotides not matched to a gene: 6. The germline V gene encodes CDR1 SGDLS and CDR2 YYNGEE.

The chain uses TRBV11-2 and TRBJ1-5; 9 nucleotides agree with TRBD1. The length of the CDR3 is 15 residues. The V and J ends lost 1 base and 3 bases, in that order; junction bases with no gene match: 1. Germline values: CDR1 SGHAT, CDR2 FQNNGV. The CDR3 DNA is TGTGCCAGCAGCTTAGGGACAGGGGCCAATCAGCCCCAGCATTTT. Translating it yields CASSLGTGANQPQHF. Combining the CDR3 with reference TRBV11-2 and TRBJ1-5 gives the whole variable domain EAGVAQSPRYKIIEKRQSVAFWCNPISGHATLYWYQQILGQGPKLLIQFQNNGVVDDSQLPKDRFSAERLKGVDSTLKIQPAKLEDSAVYLCASSLGTGANQPQHFGDGTRLSIL.

The CDR3 loop is CASSLGLAGGPKNEQYF. For the CDR3, the DNA is TGTGCCAGCAGCTTAGGGCTAGCGGGAGGGCCAAAGAACGAGCAGTACTTC. V and J are TRBV7-2 and TRBJ2-7, with 12 bases lining up with TRBD2. The germline CDR1 and CDR2 sequences are SGHTA and FQGNSA. Germline trimming cut 1 base from V and 5 bases from J; bases unmatched to any gene: 9. CDR3 size: 17 residues.

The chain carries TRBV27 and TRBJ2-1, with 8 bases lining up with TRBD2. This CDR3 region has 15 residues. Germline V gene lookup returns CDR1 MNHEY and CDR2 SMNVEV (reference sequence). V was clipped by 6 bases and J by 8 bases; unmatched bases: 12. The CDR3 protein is CASSHTPGGADEQFF. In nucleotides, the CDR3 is TGTGCCAGCAGCCACACCCCGGGGGGGGCGGATGAGCAGTTCTTC.

CDR3 protein: CASSLDRWNYGYTF. The CDR3 coding sequence is TGCGCCAGCAGCTTGGACAGGTGGAACTATGGCTACACCTTC. This chain joins TRBV5-1 and TRBJ1-2; D perhaps matches TRBD1 (5 bases). V was trimmed by 0 bases and J by 2 bases, leaving 8 bases between them. From germline, CDR1 is SGHRS and CDR2 YFSETQ. CDR3 length equals 14 residues. Filled out from reference TRBV5-1 and TRBJ1-2, the complete variable domain reads KAGVTQTPRYLIKTRGQQVTLSCSPISGHRSVSWYQQTPGQGLQFLFEYFSETQRNKGNFPGRFSGRQFSNSRSEMNVSTLELGDSALYLCASSLDRWNYGYTFGSGTRLTVV.